The present entry profiles one T cell receptor beta chain with its context. This clone's antigen is unknown. Base qualities were left out, and no much larger clone turns up one base away. At one collaborating source in Seattle, patients were enrolled during active infection and were followed longitudinally through the course of disease. Whole blood was collected in K2EDTA tubes by collaborating institutions according to the institutions' own protocols. For TCRbeta analysis, collaborators shipped samples as frozen whole blood, isolated PBMCs, or DNA extracted from either of those sample types. The sample is drawn from a study of blood T cell repertoires in COVID-19 (dated by TCRdb to 2018 to 2020). A note on the overall study: Samples covering the acute and convalescent phases of COVID-19 were provided by collaborators in the United States, Italy and Spain. The dataset comprised deeply sampled blood TCRbeta repertoires from subjects exposed to, actively infected with, or recovered from COVID-19. The repertoires were made available in a free public database intended to serve as a resource for research on the immune response to SARS-CoV-2. Where HLA class I and class II types were available, the types were taken from metadata supplied by the sample provider, not from assay-based typing. The material from the prospective study consisted of cDNA or gDNA derived from T cells, B-cell-depleted T cells, or PBMCs. Sample metadata almost always included a de-identified subject ID, COVID-19 status, age in years and sex. Samples came from the ongoing ImmuneRACE study (first 160 participants) plus 1,254 subjects from 6 global collaborators. What the study reported, not specific to this receptor: How much clinical and demographic metadata was included differed by source and by participant, and the metadata was provided uncurated.

The immunoSEQ Assay, a bias-controlled multiplex PCR, was used to amplify TCRbeta CDR3 regions from genomic DNA. The paper's data handling went like this. The number of nucleated cells in each sample was estimated from the amplification of reference gene primers within the assay. To quantify the absolute abundance of each unique TCRbeta CDR3 rearrangement, sequence reads were collapsed and filtered. For each sample, productive Simpson clonality was calculated as the square root of Simpson's diversity index over productive rearrangements. TCRdb limited this immuneACCESS table to in-frame rearrangements with V and J called. A share of clones is missing; checked studies link under half to unresolved V genes, and the rest is unexplained. The DNA was the basis for D and trimming; V, J and clone size are from that table. Across this sample there are 450,000 or so clones, with about 88% seen only once. Approximately 0.9% of the sample comes from the top ten.

The junction carries 11 bases between V and J, which are trimmed by 5 bases and 6 bases respectively. From its cysteine to its phenylalanine, the CDR3 spans 13 amino acids. Of the read, only the CDR3 DNA is kept; its 39 bases are in frame from base 1. Via the germline V gene (reference sequence), CDR1 is SEHNR and CDR2 FQNEAQ. Sequences were obtained from peripheral blood. The chain was built from TRBV7-9 and TRBJ2-1; D gene: possibly TRBD1, on 6 matching bases. This clonotype was sampled from a man aged 18 to 35 with COVID-19, enrolled during active disease. The DNA is as follows: TGTGCCAGCAGCCGGCAGGGGTCCAATGAGCAGTTCTTC. Its protein reads: CASSRQGSNEQFF.